These T cell receptor beta chains were read from a single sample in a study of blood T cell repertoires in COVID-19. TCRdb's table, derived via immunoSEQ multiplex PCR, lists solely in-frame clones and lacks some. The repertoire holds 130,000 to 150,000 clones, with about 85% as singletons. The specimen was peripheral blood. These receptors came from a woman aged 40 to 50 with active or convalescent COVID-19. Each CDR3 is given with its conserved first and last residue. A D gene is named only where the DNA matches it firmly. Rows may omit the clone size; those that give it use once, few, many or a size class.

CASSQTRNTDTQYF	TGTGCCAGCAGCCAAACTAGAAACACAGATACGCAGTATTTT	TRBJ2-3	-	TRBV3-1/TRBV3-2	14	-
CASSSGGLETQYF	TGTGCCAGCAGTAGCGGGGGGTTGGAGACCCAGTACTTC	TRBJ2-5	TRBD2	TRBV6-6	13	-
CASSLRELNTEAFF	TGTGCCAGCAGCTTAAGGGAGTTGAACACTGAAGCTTTCTTT	TRBJ1-1	-	TRBV7-9	14	once
CASNMNTEAFF	TGTGCCAGCAACATGAACACTGAAGCTTTCTTT	TRBJ1-1	-	TRBV28	11	-
CASGGSGYTF	TGTGCCAGCGGGGGGAGCGGCTACACCTTC	TRBJ1-2	-	TRBV7-2	10	-
CASSPAPRSGNTIYF	TGTGCCAGCAGCCCCGCCCCGCGGTCGGGAAACACCATATATTTT	TRBJ1-3	-	TRBV9	15	few
CASSAPRGGDAFF	TGTGCCAGCAGCGCACCTAGGGGAGGGGATGCTTTCTTT	TRBJ1-1	-	TRBV9	13	-
CASSYSTGPNQPQHF	TGTGCCAGCAGTTACTCGACAGGGCCAAATCAGCCCCAGCATTTT	TRBJ1-5	TRBD1	TRBV6-6	15	once
CASSHPTRTGDGYTF	TGCGCCAGCAGCCATCCCACCAGGACAGGGGATGGCTACACCTTC	TRBJ1-2	TRBD1	TRBV4-1	15	-
CATSDPREYGYTF	TGTGCCACCAGTGATCCCCGAGAGTATGGCTACACCTTC	TRBJ1-2	-	TRBV24-1	13	-
CASSTRLAGFTDTQYF	TGTGCCAGCTCAACTAGACTAGCGGGGTTCACAGATACGCAGTATTTT	TRBJ2-3	TRBD2	TRBV18	16	-
CASKQGQGGNTIYF	TGTGCCAGCAAACAGGGACAGGGTGGAAACACCATATATTTT	TRBJ1-3	TRBD1	TRBV6-5	14	-
CASSLTGAKLFF	TGTGCCAGCAGTTTAACAGGGGCTAAACTGTTTTTT	TRBJ1-4	TRBD1	TRBV28	12	few
CASSLPGRNTEAFF	TGTGCCAGCAGTTTACCAGGCAGAAACACTGAAGCTTTCTTT	TRBJ1-1	-	TRBV28	14	-
CASSEVASGYYEQYF	TGTGCCAGCAGTGAAGTGGCTAGCGGCTACTACGAGCAGTACTTC	TRBJ2-7	TRBD2	TRBV6-1	15	-
CASSEVAGNYGYTF	TGTGCCAGCAGTGAAGTTGCGGGGAACTATGGCTACACCTTC	TRBJ1-2	-	TRBV6-1	14	few